This TCR beta chain was documented in a study of glioma-infiltrating T cells after dendritic cell vaccination. None of the glioblastoma patients had an isocitrate dehydrogenase mutation. Study-level findings and limits: Survival was not directly related to TCR clonality in these patients.

Using immunoSEQ multiplex PCR, the repertoire was profiled, and TCRdb retains in-frame clones only, with some absent. The sample has about 92,000 clones; around 84% are singletons. This CDR3 region has 14 residues. Trimming left V 1 base short and J 5 bases short, with 10 bases between. The germline V gene has CDR1 KGHSH and CDR2 LQKENI. This clone was detected only once. Its antigen is undetermined. The J gene is TRBJ2-3, the V gene TRBV18; no clear D gene. The source of this sequence is a human donor with glioblastoma. Sequencing was performed on blood, taken before dendritic cell vaccination. Written as DNA, the CDR3 is TGTGCCAGCTCACCACTGAATAGTGGAGATACGCAGTATTTT. This gives the protein CASSPLNSGDTQYF. Combining the CDR3 with reference TRBV18 and TRBJ2-3 gives the whole variable domain NAGVMQNPRHLVRRRGQEARLRCSPMKGHSHVYWYRQLPEEGLKFMVYLQKENIIDESGMPKERFSAEFPKEGPSILRIQQVVRGDSAAYFCASSPLNSGDTQYFGPGTRLTVL.